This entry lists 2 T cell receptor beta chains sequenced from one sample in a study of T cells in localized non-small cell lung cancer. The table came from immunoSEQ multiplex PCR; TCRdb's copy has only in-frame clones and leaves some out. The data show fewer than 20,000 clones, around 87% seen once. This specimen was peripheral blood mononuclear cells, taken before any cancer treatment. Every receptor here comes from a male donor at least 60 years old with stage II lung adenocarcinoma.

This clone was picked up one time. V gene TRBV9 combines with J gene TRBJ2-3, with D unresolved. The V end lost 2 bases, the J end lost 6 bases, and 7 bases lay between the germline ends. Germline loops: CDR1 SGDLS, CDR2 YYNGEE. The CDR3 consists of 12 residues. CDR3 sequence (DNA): TGTGCCAGCAGCGTTCCCACCGATACGCAGTATTTT. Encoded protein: CASSVPTDTQYF.

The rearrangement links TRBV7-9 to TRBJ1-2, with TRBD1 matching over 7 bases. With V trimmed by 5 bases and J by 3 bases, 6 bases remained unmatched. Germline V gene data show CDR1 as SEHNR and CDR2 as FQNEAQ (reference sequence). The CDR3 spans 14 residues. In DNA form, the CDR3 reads TGTGCCAGCAGCACCCGACAGGGAGACTATGGCTACACCTTC. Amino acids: CASSTRQGDYGYTF. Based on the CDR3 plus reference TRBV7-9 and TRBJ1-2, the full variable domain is DTGVSQNPRHKITKRGQNVTFRCDPISEHNRLYWYRQTLGQGPEFLTYFQNEAQLEKSRLLSDRFSAERPKGSFSTLEIQRTEQGDSAMYLCASSTRQGDYGYTFGSGTRLTVV.